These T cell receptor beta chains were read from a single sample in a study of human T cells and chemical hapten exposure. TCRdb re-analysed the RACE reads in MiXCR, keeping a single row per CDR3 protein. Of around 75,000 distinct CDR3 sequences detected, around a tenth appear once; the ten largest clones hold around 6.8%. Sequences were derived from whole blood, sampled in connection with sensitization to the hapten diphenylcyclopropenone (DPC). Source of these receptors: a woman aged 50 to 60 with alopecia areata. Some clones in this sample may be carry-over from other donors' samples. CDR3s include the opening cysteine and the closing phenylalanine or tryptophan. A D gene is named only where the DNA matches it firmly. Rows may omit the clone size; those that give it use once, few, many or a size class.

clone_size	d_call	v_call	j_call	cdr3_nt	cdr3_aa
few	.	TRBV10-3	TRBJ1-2	TGTGCCATCAGTGAAAACGGCTTAGGGGGCTACACCTTC	CAISENGLGGYTF
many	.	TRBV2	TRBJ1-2	TGTGCCAGCAGGAAGCCAGGAAACGAGGGCTATGGCTACACCTTC	CASRKPGNEGYGYTF
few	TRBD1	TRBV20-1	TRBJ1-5	TGCAGTGCTAGAGGGACAGGGATGAGTAGCAATCAGCCCCAGCATTTT	CSARGTGMSSNQPQHF
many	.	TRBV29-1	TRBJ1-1	TGCAGCGTCGTAGGGGGGGCCAGCACTGAAGCTTTCTTT	CSVVGGASTEAFF
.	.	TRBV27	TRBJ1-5	TGTGCCAGTACAGGGTACTGGCCTCCGCCCCAGCATTTT	CASTGYWPPPQHF
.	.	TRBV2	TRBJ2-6	TGTGCCAGCAGTGAATCTTCCGCTGGGGCCAACGTCCTGACTTTC	CASSESSAGANVLTF
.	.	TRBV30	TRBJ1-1	TGTGCCTGGAATAGGGGCCGGGGCACTGAAGCTTTCTTT	CAWNRGRGTEAFF
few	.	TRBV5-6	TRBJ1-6	TGTGCCAGCAGCCGATTCCGGGACATCGGGAATTCACCCCTCCACTTT	CASSRFRDIGNSPLHF
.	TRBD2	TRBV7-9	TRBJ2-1	TGTGCCAGCAGCTTTAGTGCGGGAGGGAGTGAGCAGTTCTTC	CASSFSAGGSEQFF
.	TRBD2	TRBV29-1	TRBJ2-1	TGCAGCAGTGACTCCCCTCTAGCGGGAGGCATGAATGAGCAGTTCTTC	CSSDSPLAGGMNEQFF
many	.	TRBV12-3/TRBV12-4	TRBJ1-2	TGTGCCAGCAGTTTGGGGGGTTCTGCCTCCTATGGCTACACCTTC	CASSLGGSASYGYTF
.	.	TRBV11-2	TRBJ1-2	TGTGCCAGCAGCTTAGGGTCAGCTAACTATGGCTACACCTTC	CASSLGSANYGYTF
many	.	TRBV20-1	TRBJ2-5	TGCAGTGCTAGAGATCCCCGGGGGAGAGTTGAGACCCAGTACTTC	CSARDPRGRVETQYF
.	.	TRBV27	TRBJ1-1	TGTGCCAGCAGTTCTGGGGGGGTCCGCACTGAAGCTTTCTTT	CASSSGGVRTEAFF
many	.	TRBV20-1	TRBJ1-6	TGCAGTGCTTCTGCATCGATCTACCATAATTCACCCCTCCACTTT	CSASASIYHNSPLHF
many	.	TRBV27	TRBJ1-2	TGTGCCAGCAGTTATTTCCAGGGAGCTGGCTACACCTTC	CASSYFQGAGYTF
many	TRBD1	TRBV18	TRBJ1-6	TGTGCCAGCTCACCATGGGACAGGGTTTCACCCCTCCACTTT	CASSPWDRVSPLHF
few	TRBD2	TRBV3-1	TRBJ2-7	TGTGCCAGCAGCCACAGAGCGGGAGGTGAACACTTC	CASSHRAGGEHF
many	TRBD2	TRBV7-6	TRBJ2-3	TGTGCCAGCAGTTTAGCGGGAGGTAGCACAGATACGCAGTATTTT	CASSLAGGSTDTQYF
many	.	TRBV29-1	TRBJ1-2	TGCAGCGGAGAAGTAGGGACCTATGGCTACACCTTC	CSGEVGTYGYTF
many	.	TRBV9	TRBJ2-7	TGTGCCAGCAGCGTAGACGGGAGCAGTAAGTACGAGCAGTACTTC	CASSVDGSSKYEQYF
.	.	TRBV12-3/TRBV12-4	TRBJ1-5	TGTGCCAGCAGTTTGGTGGTGCGGGGGGATCAGCCCCAGCATTTT	CASSLVVRGDQPQHF
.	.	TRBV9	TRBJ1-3	TGTGCCAGCAGCGTCGGGGGGCTATCTGGAAACACCATATATTTT	CASSVGGLSGNTIYF
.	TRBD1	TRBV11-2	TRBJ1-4	TGTGCCAGCAGCTTAGCGACAGGGGAACATTATGAAAAACTGTTTTTT	CASSLATGEHYEKLFF
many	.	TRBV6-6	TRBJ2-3	TGTGCCAGCAGTCGAAACTTAGCGGATTCCAGCACAGATACGCAGTATTTT	CASSRNLADSSTDTQYF
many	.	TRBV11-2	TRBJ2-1	TGTGCCAGCAGTACCTCGAATGCCTACAATGAGCAGTTCTTC	CASSTSNAYNEQFF
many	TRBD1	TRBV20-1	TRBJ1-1	TGCAGTGCTAGACAGGGGGCCACTGAAGCTTTCTTT	CSARQGATEAFF
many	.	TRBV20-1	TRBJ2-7	TGCAGTGCTAGCCCACAGGTCGGCGAGCAGTACTTC	CSASPQVGEQYF
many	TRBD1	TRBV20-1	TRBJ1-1	TGCAGTGCACAAGACAGGGCAAACACTGAAGCTTTCTTT	CSAQDRANTEAFF